What follows are 23 T cell receptor beta chains derived from one specimen sequenced in a study of T cells in Graves' hyperthyroidism and ophthalmopathy. TCR beta CDR3 regions were amplified from RNA transcripts. Carried out on the TCR CDR3, a first-round RT-PCR used the HTBI primer set. TCRdb fed the multiplex PCR reads into MiXCR, producing one record per CDR3 protein. The sample shows hundreds of thousands of distinct CDR3 sequences, approximately 24% of them seen only once. Sequencing was done on a sample of blood. These TCRs come from a woman aged 25 to 39 with Graves' ophthalmopathy.

The rearrangement links TRBV27 to TRBJ1-1; unclear D gene. The germline V and J ends were trimmed by 4 bases and 0 bases, with 9 bases remaining between them. This CDR3 region has 14 residues. In germline, CDR1 is MNHEY, CDR2 SMNVEV (reference sequence). CDR3 DNA: TGTGCCAGCAGTTCCCCCTCGATGAACACTGAAGCTTTCTTT. Translation gives CASSSPSMNTEAFF.

Many counts were recorded for this clonotype. The chain has TRBV6-2 or TRBV6-3 and TRBJ1-5; unclear D gene. This CDR3 spans 14 amino acids. The V gene lost 6 bases and the J gene lost 4 bases, with 13 bases spanning the gap. Germline V gives CDR1 MNHEY, CDR2 SVGEGT. The CDR3 is CASRYRLGNQPQHF. CDR3 coding DNA: TGTGCCAGCAGATATCGGCTAGGAAATCAGCCCCAGCATTTT.

The CDR3 nucleotides are TGTGCCAGCTTTGGGACAGGGTACACCGGGGAGCTGTTTTTT. It translates to CASFGTGYTGELFF. V is TRBV6-1 and J is TRBJ2-2; 9 nucleotides agree with TRBD1. V was pared by 8 bases and J by 3 bases, with 4 bases of the junction left unmatched. The CDR3 totals 14 residues. Germline V CDR1 and CDR2: MNHNS, SASEGT.

This clonotype was seen ten or more times. This rearrangement joins TRBV12-3 or TRBV12-4 to TRBJ2-5; D not resolved. Deletions cut 5 bases from V and 2 bases from J, with 12 bases between. This CDR3 comprises 14 residues. DNA of the CDR3: TGTGCCAGCAGTGTAGACGCCGGGCAAGAGACCCAGTACTTC. Amino acid sequence: CASSVDAGQETQYF.

Comment on this clonotype: A read error is possible here, since a much larger clone lies one base away. No conserved phenylalanine or tryptophan is present at the end of the CDR3, so a read error is the likely explanation. The CDR3 DNA reads TGCGCCAGCAGAGGGCAGGATAACACCGGGGAGCTGTTTTAT. Translated: CASRGQDNTGELFY. The J gene is TRBJ2-2, the V gene TRBV10-2; no firm D call. Looked up from germline, CDR1 is WSHSY and CDR2 is SAAADI. V lost 6 bases and J lost 2, with 10 bases in between. The CDR3 is 14 residues long.

The sample holds many counts of this clonotype. CDR3 bases: TGTGCCAGCAGTTTACGTCGGTACGGCTACACCTTC. Amino acids: CASSLRRYGYTF. The chain recombines TRBV28 with TRBJ1-2; no clear D. This CDR3 has 12 amino acids. CDR1 and CDR2 (germline): MDHEN, SYDVKM. The V and J ends lost 2 bases and 8 bases respectively, with 9 bases between them.

Points on this clonotype: Because it lacks the conserved phenylalanine or tryptophan at the end, this CDR3 is likely a read error. The chain links TRBV12-3 or TRBV12-4 to TRBJ1-1; no definite D call. Trimming stripped 6 bases from V and 4 bases from J, with 12 bases between. CDR3 size: 13 residues. The CDR3 nucleotides are TGTGCCAGCAGGCCCGGGCCGGCCACTGAAGCTTTCTAT. The encoded protein is CASRPGPATEAFY.

The rearrangement links TRBV6-1 to TRBJ1-1; D is undetermined. Per germline, CDR1 MNHNS and CDR2 SASEGT. Trimming pared 7 bases from V and 2 bases from J, leaving 11 bases between. The CDR3 length is 13 residues. This CDR3 reads CASNKQPNTEAFF. The CDR3 DNA reads TGTGCCAGCAATAAACAGCCTAACACTGAAGCTTTCTTT.

Details on this clonotype: One junction end disagrees with the germline gene, perhaps due to a read error. The J gene is TRBJ2-5, the V gene TRBV19; 9 bases agree with TRBD2. The germline gives CDR1 LNHDA, CDR2 SQIVND (reference sequence). The CDR3 runs 15 residues. The CDR3 DNA reads TGTGCCAGTACTTCAGGGACTAGCTGGCAAGAGACCCGGTACTTC. This gives the protein CASTSGTSWQETRYF.

V gene TRBV12-3 or TRBV12-4 combines with J gene TRBJ1-2, with D possibly matching TRBD1 (6 bases). The CDR3 has 16 residues. V shed 4 bases and J shed 3 bases, with 18 bases lying between them. CDR3 coding DNA: TGTGCCAGCAGTTCCCCCCGGCAGGGGCGTGACTATGGCTACACCTTC. Translating gives CASSSPRQGRDYGYTF.

This clonotype has at least ten counts. The chain joins TRBV6-1 to TRBJ1-2; perhaps TRBD1 as D (6 bases). Germline CDR1 and CDR2: MNHNS and SASEGT. This CDR3 contains 14 residues. Trimming stripped 6 bases from V and 0 bases from J, with 11 bases between. The CDR3 DNA follows: TGTGCCAGCAGCCGTGGGGGCACTAACTATGGCTACACCTTC. It translates to CASSRGGTNYGYTF.

This clonotype was detected a few times. The CDR3 nucleotides read TGTGCCAGCAGCCAAAGGGACAGTAGCAATCAGCCCCAGCATTTT. This translates into CASSQRDSSNQPQHF. V gene TRBV6-1 combines with J gene TRBJ1-5, with 7 bases fitting TRBD1. The CDR3 extends over 15 amino acids. V dropped 6 bases and J dropped 0; count of bases not matched to a gene: 5. Germline values: CDR1 MNHNS, CDR2 SASEGT.

The gene calls are TRBV6-5 and TRBJ2-5; TRBD1 matches 8 bases. Germline loops: CDR1 MNHEY, CDR2 SVGAGI. The V segment lost 4 bases and the J segment 3 bases; nucleotides outside the gene matches: 7. The CDR3 contains 15 residues. The CDR3 loop reads CASSSTGAAKETQYF. The CDR3 bases are TGTGCCAGCAGTTCGACAGGGGCCGCTAAAGAGACCCAGTACTTC.

This rearrangement joins TRBV4-2 to TRBJ2-7, with 8 bases lining up with TRBD2. The CDR3 length is 15 residues. Germline CDR1 is LGHNA and CDR2 is YNFKEQ. V shed 1 base and J 3 bases; nucleotides not matched to a gene: 5. This chain's CDR3 is CASSQAERGNYEQYF. CDR3 coding DNA: TGTGCCAGCAGCCAAGCTGAGCGGGGGAACTACGAGCAGTACTTC.

V is TRBV19 and J is TRBJ2-2, with 9 bases fitting TRBD2. Germline V gives CDR1 LNHDA, CDR2 SQIVND (reference sequence). Trimming cost V 4 bases and J 3 bases; bases outside gene matches: 6. The CDR3 spans 16 residues. The CDR3 DNA is TGTGCCAGTAGTACCAGCGGGGGGCCGGACACCGGGGAGCTGTTTTTT. Protein sequence: CASSTSGGPDTGELFF.

This clonotype showed up many times. The V gene is TRBV14, the J gene TRBJ1-2; tentatively, D is TRBD1 (6 bases). The CDR3 contains 14 residues. The germline gives CDR1 SGHDN, CDR2 FVKESK. V lost 5 bases to trimming and J lost 4 bases, with 14 bases between them. CDR3 sequence reads: CASSDRQERYGYTF. CDR3 sequence (DNA): TGTGCCAGCAGCGACCGACAGGAACGCTATGGCTACACCTTC.

This clonotype has at least ten counts. The J gene is TRBJ1-2, the V gene TRBV7-2; D gene unclear. V was shortened by 0 bases and J by 0 bases, with 8 bases between the two germline ends. The germline V gene has CDR1 SGHTA and CDR2 FQGNSA. The CDR3 runs to 15 residues. The chain's CDR3 is CASSLASGPNYGYTF. The CDR3 nucleotides are TGTGCCAGCAGCTTAGCTTCAGGTCCTAACTATGGCTACACCTTC.

This clonotype has just a few counts. V and J are TRBV19 and TRBJ2-5; 8 bases align to TRBD2. Germline V CDR1 and CDR2: LNHDA, SQIVND (reference sequence). CDR3 length: 14 amino acids. V was clipped by 5 bases and J by 7 bases; unmatched bases: 9. The DNA for the CDR3 is TGTGCCAGTAGTCAAACAAGCAGCGGGGGGACCCAGTACTTC. This sequence encodes CASSQTSSGGTQYF.

The chain joins TRBV7-6 to TRBJ2-7; TRBD2 might be the D (6 bases). Germline loops: CDR1 SGHVS, CDR2 FNYEAQ. V was trimmed by 1 base and J by 4 bases, leaving 14 bases between them. The CDR3 contains 15 residues. The CDR3 loop reads CASSLDDAGTYEQYF. The CDR3, as DNA: TGTGCCAGCAGCTTAGATGACGCGGGAACGTACGAGCAGTACTTC.

This chain connects TRBV7-8 to TRBJ2-7, with 7 nucleotides matching TRBD2. The CDR3 has 15 amino acids. CDR1 and CDR2 (germline): SGHVS, FQNEAQ. The junction had 10 bases not matched to a gene; V was cut back by 5 bases and J by 3 bases. The CDR3 nucleotides are TGTGCCAGCAGCGCCCTCCCTAGCGGAGTCTACGAGCAGTACTTC. Translation: CASSALPSGVYEQYF.

This clonotype was detected many times. A much larger clone differs from this one at a single base, so this may be a read error. This rearrangement joins TRBV20-1 to TRBJ2-5; D unclear. The CDR3 covers 11 residues. Germline V gene sequence: CDR1 DFQATT, CDR2 SNEGSKA (reference sequence). This CDR3 reads CSATRQETKYF. In nucleotides, the CDR3 is TGCAGTGCTACCAGGCAAGAGACCAAGTACTTC.

This clonotype was seen many times. The chain carries TRBV5-1 and TRBJ2-7; D might be TRBD1 or TRBD2, each matching 6 bases. V was pared by 3 bases and J by 6 bases, with 13 bases between. CDR1 and CDR2 from the germline V gene are SGHRS and YFSETQ. This CDR3 spans 13 amino acids. The CDR3 reads CASSWDGGPEQYF. In nucleotides, the CDR3 is TGCGCCAGCAGCTGGGACGGGGGCCCCGAGCAGTACTTC.

A word on this clonotype: A much larger clone is a single base away; this may be a read error. J is TRBJ2-7 and V is TRBV20-1; 11 nucleotides agree with TRBD2. CDR3 length equals 12 residues. Germline assignment: CDR1 DFQATT and CDR2 SNEGSKA (reference sequence). The CDR3 spells CSLTSGEYEQYV. In nucleotides, the CDR3 is TGCAGCTTGACTAGCGGGGAATACGAGCAGTACGTC.